These 21 T cell receptor beta chains came from one sample sequenced in a study of PD-L1 blockade in urothelial cancer (dated by TCRdb to about 2017). Reading the label with the study, this specimen's time point is: pretreatment peripheral blood. Receptor libraries were prepared by the immunoSEQ multiplex PCR assay. TCRdb retrieved this table from immuneACCESS and kept in-frame rearrangements only. Not all clones are present; in checked studies, unresolved V genes account for under half, and no reason is known for the remainder. For this sample the table gives 50,000 or so clones, of which about 68% were detected only once. 4% of the sample is taken by the ten largest. The specimen was PBMCs, collected around atezolizumab (anti-PD-L1) treatment. All receptors derive from a man between 65 and 80 years old with urothelial cancer.

This clone was seen a handful of times. The chain uses TRBV30 and TRBJ1-1; tentative D call: TRBD1 (6 bases). Trimming removed 2 bases at V and 4 bases at J, with 11 bases between. Germline assignment: CDR1 GTSNPN and CDR2 SVGIG (reference sequence). The CDR3 spans 13 residues. DNA of the CDR3: TGTGCCTGGAGTCCGGACAGTCCCACTGAAGCTTTCTTT. It encodes CAWSPDSPTEAFF.

The chain joins TRBV9 to TRBJ2-5; 9 bases are a match to TRBD2. Germline loops: CDR1 SGDLS, CDR2 YYNGEE. The V and J ends lost 2 bases and 4 bases, in that order; junction bases with no gene match: 3. CDR3 size: 14 residues. In DNA form, the CDR3 reads TGTGCCAGCAGCGTTAGCGGGAGTGGAGAGACCCAGTACTTC. Translating it yields CASSVSGSGETQYF.

For this clone: Other DNA sequences in this specimen translate into the identical CDR3. The V and J genes are TRBV18 and TRBJ2-1; 11 nucleotides match TRBD1. This CDR3 is 16 amino acids long. V was pared by 6 bases and J by 3 bases, with 7 bases of the junction left unmatched. From germline, CDR1 is KGHSH and CDR2 LQKENI. As DNA, the CDR3 is TGTGCCAGCTCCGCGGCAGGGACAGGGGGCTACAATGAGCAGTTCTTC. The encoded protein is CASSAAGTGGYNEQFF.

This clone was counted between two and nine times. The CDR3 is CASSSRQAFGQEQYF. In DNA, the CDR3 is TGCGCCAGCAGCTCCCGACAAGCCTTTGGTCAAGAGCAGTACTTC. This rearrangement joins TRBV5-1 to TRBJ2-7, with D unresolved. This CDR3 is 15 amino acids long. V lost 3 bases to trimming and J lost 7 bases, with 20 bases between them. CDR1 SGHRS and CDR2 YFSETQ come from the germline V gene.

The J gene is TRBJ1-1, the V gene TRBV7-2; the match to TRBD1 covers 7 bases. The CDR3 runs 12 residues. Germline values: CDR1 SGHTA, CDR2 FQGNSA. V trimming: 5 bases; J trimming: 11 bases; junction bases outside the gene matches: 8. CDR3 protein: CASSPNRGLAFF. The CDR3, as DNA: TGTGCCAGCAGCCCCAACAGGGGTTTGGCTTTCTTT. Based on the CDR3 plus reference TRBV7-2 and TRBJ1-1, the full variable domain is GAGVSQSPSNKVTEKGKDVELRCDPISGHTALYWYRQSLGQGLEFLIYFQGNSAPDKSGLPSDRFSAERTGGSVSTLTIQRTQQEDSAVYLCASSPNRGLAFFGQGTRLTVV.

The chain couples TRBV27 to TRBJ2-7; TRBD1 matches 9 bases. V was pared by 10 bases and J by 0 bases, with 7 bases of the junction left unmatched. The germline CDR1 and CDR2 sequences are MNHEY and SMNVEV (reference sequence). The CDR3 contains 14 residues. The CDR3 reads CATRWDRASYEQYF. DNA for the CDR3: TGTGCCACCAGATGGGACAGGGCCTCCTACGAGCAGTACTTC.

J is TRBJ2-1 and V is TRBV7-9; tentative D call: TRBD2 (5 bases). V lost 2 bases, J lost 0 bases, and 8 bases lay in between. Germline CDR1 and CDR2: SEHNR and FQNEAQ (reference sequence). This CDR3 has 15 residues. CDR3 protein: CASSLQGSSYNEQFF. The CDR3 DNA sequence: TGTGCCAGCAGCTTACAAGGGAGCTCCTACAATGAGCAGTTCTTC.

This clone was counted once. The CDR3 here is CASSLASGTASGEQYF. CDR3 bases: TGTGCCAGCAGCTTAGCCTCGGGGACAGCGTCGGGCGAGCAGTACTTC. V gene TRBV7-9 combines with J gene TRBJ2-7; 7 bases agree with TRBD1. The length of the CDR3 is 16 residues. CDR1 SEHNR and CDR2 FQNEAQ come from the germline V gene (reference sequence). Germline trimming cut 0 bases from V and 6 bases from J; bases unmatched to any gene: 11.

This chain joins TRBV7-2 and TRBJ2-1, with 11 bases aligning to TRBD2. The ends lost 4 bases at V and 7 bases at J; junction bases unmatched: 15. Per the germline V gene, CDR1 is SGHTA and CDR2 is FQGNSA. This CDR3 has 18 amino acids. The CDR3 loop is CASSSFVTGTSGKNEQFF. The CDR3 DNA reads TGTGCCAGCAGCTCCTTCGTAACCGGGACTAGCGGTAAAAATGAGCAGTTCTTC.

V gene TRBV28 combines with J gene TRBJ1-3, with D tentatively TRBD1 (6 bases). From germline, CDR1 is MDHEN and CDR2 SYDVKM. The length of the CDR3 is 18 residues. Trimming cost V 5 bases and J 4 bases, with 24 bases left between them. The CDR3 region is CASSRRGTQGSRGNTIYF. CDR3 DNA sequence: TGTGCCAGCAGTCGGCGAGGGACACAGGGTTCAAGAGGAAACACCATATATTTT. Full variable domain (remainder filled in from reference TRBV28 and TRBJ1-3): DVKVTQSSRYLVKRTGEKVFLECVQDMDHENMFWYRQDPGLGLRLIYFSYDVKMKEKGDIPEGYSVSREKKERFSLILESASTNQTSMYLCASSRRGTQGSRGNTIYFGEGSWLTVV.

The CDR3 reads CASSLGQAPYGYTF. For the CDR3, the DNA is TGTGCCAGCAGTTTAGGACAGGCACCATATGGCTACACCTTC. The gene calls are TRBV6-5 and TRBJ1-2, with 7 bases matching TRBD1. This CDR3 is built from 14 residues. V lost 4 bases to trimming and J lost 5 bases; unmatched junction nucleotides: 7. The germline V gene encodes CDR1 MNHEY and CDR2 SVGAGI.

The chain links TRBV10-3 to TRBJ2-7; 7 nucleotides match TRBD1. The length of the CDR3 is 12 residues. V was pared by 6 bases and J by 3 bases, with 2 bases of the junction left unmatched. The V gene's germline CDR1 is ENHRY and CDR2 SYGVKD. CDR3 amino acids: CAIRGQNYEQYF. CDR3 DNA: TGTGCCATCAGGGGACAGAACTACGAGCAGTACTTC.

This rearrangement joins TRBV5-6 to TRBJ1-3; unclear D gene. CDR1 is SGHDT and CDR2 is YYEEEE in the germline V gene. The V gene lost 0 bases and the J gene lost 8 bases, with 15 bases spanning the gap. The CDR3 covers 15 residues. CDR3 sequence: CASSLERTDGDTIYF. CDR3 DNA sequence: TGTGCCAGCAGCTTGGAAAGGACGGACGGGGACACCATATATTTT.

The chain uses TRBV4-1 and TRBJ2-3, with 8 positions matching TRBD1. Unmatched junction bases numbered 5, after V lost 1 base and J lost 2 bases. Per germline, CDR1 MGHRA and CDR2 YSYEKL. This CDR3 contains 16 residues. CDR3 sequence: CASSQVQGALTDTQYF. The CDR3 bases are TGCGCCAGCAGCCAAGTTCAGGGGGCGCTCACAGATACGCAGTATTTT.

This chain joins TRBV9 and TRBJ2-1; 9 positions agree with TRBD2. The CDR3 is made up of 15 amino acids. Losses at the gene ends were 4 bases for V and 9 bases for J; bases not matched to a gene: 11. Germline CDR1 SGDLS, CDR2 YYNGEE. CDR3 loop: CASSPVVAGVLEQFF. In nucleotides, the CDR3 is TGTGCCAGCAGCCCTGTGGTAGCGGGAGTACTTGAGCAGTTCTTC.

The chain joins TRBV18 to TRBJ1-1; TRBD1 might be the D (5 bases). V shed 2 bases and J shed 0 bases, with 7 bases lying between them. CDR1 is KGHSH and CDR2 is LQKENI in the germline V gene. The CDR3 runs to 14 residues. The CDR3 sequence: CASSPGALNTEAFF. As DNA, the CDR3 is TGTGCCAGCTCACCAGGGGCCCTGAACACTGAAGCTTTCTTT.

This chain joins TRBV13 and TRBJ2-7, with a weak D call TRBD2 (6 bases). V was clipped by 1 base and J by 4 bases, with 17 bases between them. Germline V gene lookup returns CDR1 PRHDT and CDR2 FYEKMQ (reference sequence). The CDR3 is made up of 16 amino acids. This CDR3 is CASSLAGGIGVYEQYF. CDR3 in DNA: TGTGCCAGCAGCTTAGCGGGCGGGATCGGAGTTTACGAGCAGTACTTC.

DNA for the CDR3: TGTGCCAGCCATAGACTTTCACTAGGACGCTACAATGAGCAGTTCTTC. Encoded protein: CASHRLSLGRYNEQFF. The chain is built from TRBV27 and TRBJ2-1; D may be TRBD2 (5 bases). Deletions cut 8 bases from V and 3 bases from J, with 20 bases between. The CDR3 is 16 residues long. Germline V lookup: CDR1 MNHEY, CDR2 SMNVEV (reference sequence).

This clone was seen a few times. The genes are TRBV5-1 and TRBJ1-1, with TRBD1 matching over 7 bases. The CDR3 covers 15 residues. Looked up from germline, CDR1 is SGHRS and CDR2 is YFSETQ. V lost 6 bases and J lost 0; bases outside the gene matches: 8. The CDR3 region is CASTPNRGLNTEAFF. The CDR3 region has the DNA TGCGCCAGCACCCCTAACAGGGGCCTGAACACTGAAGCTTTCTTT.

CDR3 nucleotides: TGCGCCAGCAGCCCAGGACAGGCCCCAGATACGCAGTATTTT. It codes for CASSPGQAPDTQYF. This sequence joins TRBV4-3 and TRBJ2-3; 7 bases agree with TRBD1. This CDR3 comprises 14 residues. Germline loops: CDR1 LGHNA, CDR2 YSLEER. V shed 4 bases, J shed 4 bases, and the junction held 5 bases outside the gene matches.

In this sample, this clone turned up once. V is TRBV7-6 and J is TRBJ2-2; the match to TRBD2 covers 9 bases. The length of the CDR3 is 16 residues. Germline-derived CDR1 and CDR2 are SGHVS and FNYEAQ. The V segment lost 5 bases and the J segment 6 bases; nucleotides outside the gene matches: 10. The CDR3 region has the DNA TGTGCCAGCAGCACTAATAGCGGGGGTGGTGCCGGGGAGCTGTTTTTT. Amino acid sequence: CASSTNSGGGAGELFF.